The 20 T cell receptor beta chains below come from one sample, sequenced in a study of blood T cells in healthy people across ages. The use of a sample-barcoded 5' primer and a J-beta primer mix characterized a second PCR of about 7 to 12 cycles. Each CDR3 protein gets one entry after TCRdb re-called the 5' RACE reads with MiXCR. The data hold about 1,500,000 distinct CDR3 sequences, with around 42% observed a single time. The sequenced material came from blood. These receptors were obtained from a woman aged 18 to 35 in good health.

As to this clonotype: A much larger clone differs by one base, so this may be a read error. This chain's CDR3 is CASSLLQGAADTQYF. CDR3 bases: TGCGCCAGCAGCCTACTACAGGGGGCGGCAGATACGCAGTATTTT. The chain combines TRBV4-1 with TRBJ2-3, with 9 positions matching TRBD1. The CDR3 has 15 residues. Germline assignment: CDR1 MGHRA and CDR2 YSYEKL. The V and J ends lost 4 bases and 4 bases, in that order; junction bases with no gene match: 6.

The gene calls are TRBV7-8 and TRBJ1-5; the match to TRBD1 covers 8 bases. V lost 1 base to trimming and J lost 7 bases; unmatched junction nucleotides: 6. The CDR3 totals 15 residues. The V gene's germline CDR1 is SGHVS and CDR2 FQNEAQ. This CDR3 is CASSLGTGSRQPQHF. The CDR3 DNA reads TGTGCCAGCAGCTTAGGGACAGGGTCTCGGCAGCCCCAGCATTTT. The full variable domain, in which reference TRBV7-8 and TRBJ1-5 provide the parts outside the CDR3, is GAGVSQSPRYKVAKRGQDVALRCDPISGHVSLFWYQQALGQGPEFLTYFQNEAQLDKSGLPSDRFFAERPEGSVSTLKIQRTQQEDSAVYLCASSLGTGSRQPQHFGDGTRLSIL.

A few counts support this clonotype. The chain joins TRBV7-8 to TRBJ1-4; 9 bases align to TRBD1. This CDR3 is 14 amino acids long. V shed 3 bases, J shed 8 bases, and the junction held 4 bases outside the gene matches. Looked up from germline, CDR1 is SGHVS and CDR2 is FQNEAQ. CDR3 coding DNA: TGTGCCAGCAGCTTCGACAGGGGGAACGAAAAACTGTTTTTT. It encodes CASSFDRGNEKLFF.

V usage is TRBV12-3 or TRBV12-4 and J usage is TRBJ2-4; D not resolved. The CDR3 is 13 amino acids. Trimming took 1 base from V and 12 from J, leaving 13 bases between them. The CDR3 loop is CASSLGTSPPQYF. The CDR3 bases are TGTGCCAGCAGTTTAGGTACTTCCCCCCCTCAGTACTTC.

The CDR3 DNA follows: TGTGCCAGCAGTAGGGAGACCAGTACGCAGTATTTT. This encodes CASSRETSTQYF. The chain is built from TRBV12-3 or TRBV12-4 and TRBJ2-3; D perhaps matches TRBD2 (5 bases). V lost 5 bases to trimming and J lost 8 bases, with 11 bases between them. The CDR3 covers 12 residues.

The V gene is TRBV4-1, the J gene TRBJ1-4, with 9 positions matching TRBD1. This CDR3 contains 15 residues. Germline loops: CDR1 MGHRA, CDR2 YSYEKL. The J segment lost 8 bases and the V segment lost 1 base, leaving 5 bases of the junction unmatched. The CDR3 DNA reads TGCGCCAGCAGCCAAGGGGACAGGGATCGAGAAAAACTGTTTTTT. Protein: CASSQGDRDREKLFF.

This clonotype has just a few counts. This rearrangement joins TRBV7-2 to TRBJ2-5, with 8 bases matching TRBD2. The CDR3 sequence is 16 residues long. Germline V CDR1 and CDR2: SGHTA, FQGNSA. V shed 1 base, J shed 4 bases, and the junction held 8 bases outside the gene matches. CDR3 loop: CASSLGTGTRVETQYF. The CDR3 nucleotides are TGTGCCAGCAGCTTAGGTACCGGGACTAGGGTAGAGACCCAGTACTTC.

In this sample, this clonotype turned up a few times. One end of the junction fails to match germline, which may point to a read error. V is TRBV2 and J is TRBJ2-7; D may be TRBD1 (5 bases). The CDR3 has 15 amino acids. Germline V gives CDR1 SNHLY, CDR2 FYNNEI. CDR3: CASSSQGALSDEQYF. In DNA, the CDR3 is TGTGCCAGCAGTTCCCAGGGTGCCCTCTCCGACGAGCAGTACTTC.

In this sample, this clonotype turned up many times. This chain uses TRBV6-4 with TRBJ2-1, with D hard to call. The ends were cut back, 3 bases at V and 8 bases at J, with 17 bases in the middle. The CDR3 is 15 amino acids. The germline CDR1 and CDR2 sequences are MRHNA and SNTAGT. DNA of the CDR3: TGTGCCAGCAGTGATAGACCCCAGCGTGGGGATGAGCAGTTCTTC. It yields the protein CASSDRPQRGDEQFF.

Comment on this clonotype: An end of the junction differs from the germline gene, which may be a read error. The chain has TRBV5-1 and TRBJ2-4; 9 nucleotides align to TRBD1. The DNA end is a closer match to TRBJ2-5, so the J assignment may be wrong. The CDR3 is 17 residues long. Looked up from germline, CDR1 is SGHRS and CDR2 is YFSETQ. Here the CDR3 DNA reads TGCGCCAACAGCTTGTTCTACAGGGGGCGTTGGAAAGAGACCCAGTACTTC. Its translation: CANSLFYRGRWKETQYF.

This chain joins TRBV6-5 and TRBJ2-1, with no clear D. V lost 2 bases and J lost 8, with 13 bases in between. This CDR3 comprises 14 residues. The V gene's germline CDR1 is MNHEY and CDR2 SVGAGI. CDR3 in amino acids: CASSYRTPGDEQFF. The CDR3 nucleotides are TGTGCCAGCAGTTACAGGACCCCCGGCGATGAGCAGTTCTTC.

V gene TRBV6-5 combines with J gene TRBJ2-5, with 11 bases identical to TRBD2. In germline, CDR1 is MNHEY, CDR2 SVGAGI. The CDR3 is made up of 15 amino acids. V shed 6 bases, J shed 5 bases, and the junction held 8 bases outside the gene matches. In nucleotides, the CDR3 is TGTGCCAGCAGCAATAGCGGGGGGGTACGGGAGACCCAGTACTTC. Protein sequence: CASSNSGGVRETQYF.

This clonotype was counted between two and nine times. The CDR3 protein is CASSSAMGNYGYTF. CDR3 DNA: TGTGCCAGCAGTTCCGCCATGGGCAACTATGGCTACACCTTC. The chain uses TRBV6-6 and TRBJ1-2; D is uncertain. Germline loops: CDR1 MNHNY, CDR2 SVGAGI (reference sequence). The CDR3 is made up of 14 amino acids. Trimming removed 4 bases at V and 2 bases at J, with 11 bases between.

The chain combines TRBV7-3 with TRBJ1-2; unclear D gene. The CDR3 runs to 13 residues. Germline V gives CDR1 SGHTA, CDR2 FQGTGA. Trimming cost V 4 bases and J 5 bases, with 11 bases left between them. CDR3 DNA: TGTGCCAGCAGCTCTGACACTACGTATGGCTACACCTTC. It translates to CASSSDTTYGYTF.

V usage is TRBV6-6 and J usage is TRBJ2-1, with D uncertain. The CDR3 consists of 13 residues. Germline V CDR1 and CDR2: MNHNY, SVGAGI (reference sequence). Trimming pared 4 bases from V and 7 bases from J, leaving 11 bases between. CDR3 DNA sequence: TGTGCCAGCAGTTCCCAGGAAGGGAATGAGCAGTTCTTC. Its translation is CASSSQEGNEQFF.

This chain links TRBV7-9 with TRBJ2-3; 7 bases line up with TRBD2. V shed 6 bases and J 3 bases; nucleotides not matched to a gene: 6. The CDR3 consists of 14 residues. The germline V gene encodes CDR1 SEHNR and CDR2 FQNEAQ (reference sequence). CDR3 protein: CASRREFDTDTQYF. The CDR3, as DNA: TGTGCCAGCAGGCGGGAGTTTGATACAGATACGCAGTATTTT.

The chain is built from TRBV5-1 and TRBJ2-1, with D maybe TRBD1 (6 bases). Germline V lookup: CDR1 SGHRS, CDR2 YFSETQ. The CDR3 has 13 residues. V was trimmed by 4 bases and J by 9 bases, leaving 14 bases between them. The CDR3 bases are TGCGCCAGCAGCGCGACTGGGGACATTGAGCAGTTCTTC. Its translation: CASSATGDIEQFF.

The V and J genes are TRBV7-9 and TRBJ2-1; 7 nucleotides match TRBD2. CDR3 length: 16 amino acids. Germline assignment: CDR1 SEHNR and CDR2 FQNEAQ (reference sequence). V gave up 5 bases and J gave up 2 bases; unmatched junction bases: 9. The CDR3 loop is CASSLTEGTTYNEQFF. CDR3 nucleotides: TGTGCCAGCAGCCTCACCGAAGGGACTACCTACAATGAGCAGTTCTTC.

This rearrangement joins TRBV7-2 to TRBJ2-5, with D perhaps matching TRBD2 (5 bases). Near its end, the DNA agrees better with TRBJ2-7, so the J call may be wrong. CDR3 length: 15 amino acids. Germline CDR1 reads SGHTA; CDR2 reads FQGNSA. The CDR3 region is CASSLGERSSYEQYF. The CDR3, as DNA: TGTGCCAGCAGCTTAGGGGAGAGATCCTCCTACGAGCAGTACTTC.

As concerns this clonotype: One end of the junction fails to match germline, which may point to a read error. The chain couples TRBV7-9 to TRBJ1-3, with D uncertain. The CDR3 is 15 amino acids. Germline V gives CDR1 SEHNR, CDR2 FQNEAQ (reference sequence). The CDR3 sequence is CASSLMASSGNTVYF. The CDR3 bases are TGTGCCAGCAGCTTAATGGCCAGCTCTGGAAACACCGTATATTTT. Full variable domain (outside the CDR3, taken from reference TRBV7-9 and TRBJ1-3): DTGVSQNPRHKITKRGQNVTFRCDPISEHNRLYWYRQTLGQGPEFLTYFQNEAQLEKSRLLSDRFSAERPKGSFSTLEIQRTEQGDSAMYLCASSLMASSGNTVYFGEGSWLTVV.